The 10 T cell receptor beta chains below come from one sample, sequenced in a study of blood T cells in healthy people across ages. It was with a sample-barcoded 5' primer and a J-beta primer mix that a second PCR of roughly 7 to 12 cycles was run. TCRdb used MiXCR to reprocess the 5' RACE reads, holding one entry per CDR3 protein. The sample consists of about 580,000 distinct CDR3 sequences, about 45% of them appearing once. The sample taken for sequencing was blood. These receptors came from a man aged 80 or over in good health.

The J gene is TRBJ1-2, the V gene TRBV18; 7 nucleotides align to TRBD1. The CDR3 consists of 16 residues. Trimming cost V 2 bases and J 4 bases; bases outside gene matches: 10. Germline CDR1 KGHSH, CDR2 LQKENI. The CDR3 coding sequence is TGTGCCAGCTCACCAAGGGACAGACCAGATCCCTATGGCTACACCTTC. It is translated as CASSPRDRPDPYGYTF.

This clonotype was seen only a few times. This chain joins TRBV20-1 and TRBJ2-7, with 7 nucleotides matching TRBD1. The CDR3 contains 13 residues. Germline loops: CDR1 DFQATT, CDR2 SNEGSKA (reference sequence). The V segment lost 5 bases and the J segment 4 bases; nucleotides outside the gene matches: 8. The CDR3 loop is CSAHPGGRYEQYF. CDR3 in DNA: TGCAGTGCTCACCCAGGGGGAAGGTACGAGCAGTACTTC.

This chain links TRBV4-1 with TRBJ2-1, with TRBD1 identical over 9 bases. Trimming removed 5 bases from V and 9 bases from J; junction bases left unmatched: 8. This CDR3 is built from 14 residues. Germline loops: CDR1 MGHRA, CDR2 YSYEKL. This chain's CDR3 is CASSTPGQGAEQFF. The CDR3 nucleotides are TGCGCCAGCAGCACACCGGGACAGGGTGCTGAGCAGTTCTTC.

The chain links TRBV7-2 to TRBJ1-1; perhaps TRBD1 as D (5 bases). The germline gives CDR1 SGHTA, CDR2 FQGNSA. V was pared by 2 bases and J by 3 bases, with 10 bases between. CDR3 size: 14 residues. CDR3 residues: CASSLSDSHTEAFF. Written as DNA, the CDR3 is TGTGCCAGCAGCTTATCCGACAGCCACACTGAAGCTTTCTTT. Based on the CDR3 plus reference TRBV7-2 and TRBJ1-1, the full variable domain is GAGVSQSPSNKVTEKGKDVELRCDPISGHTALYWYRQSLGQGLEFLIYFQGNSAPDKSGLPSDRFSAERTGGSVSTLTIQRTQQEDSAVYLCASSLSDSHTEAFFGQGTRLTVV.

The genes are TRBV20-1 and TRBJ2-7; no clear D gene. Trimming cost V 5 bases and J 0 bases, with 11 bases left between them. The CDR3 loop spans 13 amino acids. CDR1 DFQATT and CDR2 SNEGSKA come from the germline V gene (reference sequence). The CDR3 reads CSALLYRSYEQYF. CDR3 bases: TGCAGTGCTCTCCTCTACCGCTCCTACGAGCAGTACTTC.

This clonotype has a handful of counts. The V and J genes are TRBV7-2 and TRBJ2-1; tentatively, D is TRBD2 (5 bases). The CDR3 runs to 13 residues. Per germline, CDR1 SGHTA and CDR2 FQGNSA. The V gene lost 0 bases and the J gene lost 15 bases, with 15 bases spanning the gap. Here the CDR3 DNA reads TGTGCCAGCAGCTTAGCGGTCGAGGTAGCGTGGTTCTTC. Its protein is CASSLAVEVAWFF.

In the case of this clonotype: Germline and junction disagree at one end, which may indicate a read error. V and J are TRBV20-1 and TRBJ2-1; D gene ambiguous. The germline V gene encodes CDR1 DFQATT and CDR2 SNEGSKA (reference sequence). This CDR3 has 12 amino acids. The CDR3 sequence is CSVRATYNEQFF. The CDR3 region has the DNA TGCAGTGTTAGAGCGACTTACAATGAGCAGTTCTTC.

A note on this clonotype: A read error may explain this, as a much larger clone is one base away. The V gene is TRBV6-5, the J gene TRBJ2-5; D possibly uses TRBD1 or TRBD2 (6 bases each). The CDR3 consists of 13 residues. CDR1 is MNHEY, CDR2 SVGAGI, per germline. Trimming removed 6 bases at V and 4 bases at J, with 12 bases between. The CDR3 sequence: CASRGGTRETQYF. The CDR3 bases are TGTGCCAGCAGAGGAGGGACACGAGAGACCCAGTACTTC.

This sequence joins TRBV6-6 and TRBJ1-2, with D possibly being TRBD1 (5 bases). Between the trimmed V and J ends, which lost 4 bases and 4 bases, there was a span of 13 bases. Germline loops: CDR1 MNHNY, CDR2 SVGAGI (reference sequence). CDR3 length: 14 residues. CDR3 sequence: CASSLGDSGYGYTF. The CDR3 region has the DNA TGTGCCAGCAGTTTGGGAGACAGCGGCTATGGCTACACCTTC.

The chain uses TRBV10-3 and TRBJ1-2; D may be TRBD1 (5 bases). This CDR3 has 14 residues. CDR1 and CDR2 (germline): ENHRY, SYGVKD. Trimming shortened V by 2 bases and J by 2 bases, and 9 bases separated the two germline ends. The CDR3 is CAISEATANYGYTF. CDR3 DNA sequence: TGTGCCATCAGTGAGGCGACAGCAAACTATGGCTACACCTTC.